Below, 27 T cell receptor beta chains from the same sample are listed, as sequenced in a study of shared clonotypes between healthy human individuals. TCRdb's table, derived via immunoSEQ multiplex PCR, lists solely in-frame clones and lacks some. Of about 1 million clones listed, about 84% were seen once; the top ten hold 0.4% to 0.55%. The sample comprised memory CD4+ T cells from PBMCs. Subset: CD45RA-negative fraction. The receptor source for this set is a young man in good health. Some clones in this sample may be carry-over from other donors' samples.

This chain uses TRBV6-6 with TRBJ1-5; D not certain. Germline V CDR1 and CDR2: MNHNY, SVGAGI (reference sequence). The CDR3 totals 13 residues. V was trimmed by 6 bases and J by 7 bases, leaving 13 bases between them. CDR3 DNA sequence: TGTGCCAGCAGCACGGGCCCTGCCCAGCCCCAGCATTTT. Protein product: CASSTGPAQPQHF.

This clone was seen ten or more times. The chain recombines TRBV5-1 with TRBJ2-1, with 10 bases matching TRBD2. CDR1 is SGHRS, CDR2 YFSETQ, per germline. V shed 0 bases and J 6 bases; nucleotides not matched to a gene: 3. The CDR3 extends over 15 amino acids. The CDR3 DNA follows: TGCGCCAGCAGCTTGGGGGCTAGCGGGGGCAATGAGCAGTTCTTC. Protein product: CASSLGASGGNEQFF.

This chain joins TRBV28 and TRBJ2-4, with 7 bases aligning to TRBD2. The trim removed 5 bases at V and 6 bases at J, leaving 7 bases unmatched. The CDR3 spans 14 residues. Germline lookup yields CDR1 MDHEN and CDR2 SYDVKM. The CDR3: CASSERDGPNIQYF. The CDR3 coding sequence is TGTGCCAGCAGTGAGCGGGACGGGCCAAACATTCAGTACTTC.

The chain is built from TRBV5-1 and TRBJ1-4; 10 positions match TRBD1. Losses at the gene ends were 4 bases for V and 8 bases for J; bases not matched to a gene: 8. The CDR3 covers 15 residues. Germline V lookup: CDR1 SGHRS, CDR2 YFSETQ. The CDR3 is CASSAGTGDGEKLFF. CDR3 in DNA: TGCGCCAGCAGCGCCGGGACAGGGGACGGGGAAAAACTGTTTTTT.

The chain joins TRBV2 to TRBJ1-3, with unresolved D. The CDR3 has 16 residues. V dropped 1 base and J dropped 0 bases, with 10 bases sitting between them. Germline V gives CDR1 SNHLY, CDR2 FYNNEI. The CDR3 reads CASSEGGRGSGNTIYF. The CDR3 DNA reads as TGTGCCAGCAGTGAAGGAGGTCGGGGCTCTGGAAACACCATATATTTT. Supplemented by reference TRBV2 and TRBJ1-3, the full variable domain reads EPEVTQTPSHQVTQMGQEVILRCVPISNHLYFYWYRQILGQKVEFLVSFYNNEISEKSEIFDDQFSVERPDGSNFTLKIRSTKLEDSAMYFCASSEGGRGSGNTIYFGEGSWLTVV.

The CDR3 region has the DNA TGTGCCAGCGCCTCCCGGGACGGAACTTTCTATGGCTACACCTTC. It is translated as CASASRDGTFYGYTF. This rearrangement joins TRBV28 to TRBJ1-2; D is perhaps TRBD1 (5 bases). The V and J ends lost 8 bases and 4 bases respectively, with 20 bases between them. Germline CDR1 reads MDHEN; CDR2 reads SYDVKM. The CDR3 totals 15 residues.

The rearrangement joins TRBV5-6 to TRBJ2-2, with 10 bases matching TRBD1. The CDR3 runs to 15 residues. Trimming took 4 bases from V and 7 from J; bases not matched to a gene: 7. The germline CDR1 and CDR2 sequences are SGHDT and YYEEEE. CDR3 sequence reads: CASSRGTGADGELFF. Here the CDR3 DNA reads TGTGCCAGCAGCCGTGGGACAGGGGCGGACGGGGAGCTGTTTTTT.

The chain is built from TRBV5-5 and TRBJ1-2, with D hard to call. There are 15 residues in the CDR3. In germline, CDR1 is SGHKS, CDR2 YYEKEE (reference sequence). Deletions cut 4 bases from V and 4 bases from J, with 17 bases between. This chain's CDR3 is CASSPQQNAGYGYTF. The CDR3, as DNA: TGTGCCAGCAGCCCTCAGCAGAACGCGGGCTATGGCTACACCTTC.

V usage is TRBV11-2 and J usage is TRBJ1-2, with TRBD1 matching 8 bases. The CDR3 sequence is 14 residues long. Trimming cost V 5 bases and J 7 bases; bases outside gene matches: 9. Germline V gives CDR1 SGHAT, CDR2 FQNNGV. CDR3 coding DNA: TGTGCCAGCAGCCCACCGGACAGGGTGGGTGGCTACACCTTC. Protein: CASSPPDRVGGYTF.

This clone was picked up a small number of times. The CDR3 DNA reads TGTGCCGGAGGGAGGTTTGGTGGGAACTATGGCTACACCTTC. Protein product: CAGGRFGGNYGYTF. The rearrangement links TRBV30 to TRBJ1-2; D gene unclear. The V gene's germline CDR1 is GTSNPN and CDR2 SVGIG (reference sequence). The CDR3 loop spans 14 amino acids. The ends were cut back, 8 bases at V and 2 bases at J, with 18 bases in the middle.

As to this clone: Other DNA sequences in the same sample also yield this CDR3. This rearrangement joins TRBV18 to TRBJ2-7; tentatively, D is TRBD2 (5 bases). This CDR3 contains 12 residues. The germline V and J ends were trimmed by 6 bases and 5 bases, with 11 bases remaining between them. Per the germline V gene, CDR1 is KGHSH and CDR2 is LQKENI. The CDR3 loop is CASSPTRDEQYF. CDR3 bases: TGTGCCAGCTCGCCCACTAGAGACGAGCAGTACTTC.

The CDR3 reads CASSLAPGRQLTEAFF. The CDR3 DNA is TGCGCCAGCAGCTTGGCCCCCGGAAGACAATTAACTGAAGCTTTCTTT. The chain links TRBV5-1 to TRBJ1-1; no clear D. Germline values: CDR1 SGHRS, CDR2 YFSETQ. The V end was cut by 0 bases, the J end by 5 bases, with 17 bases between. The CDR3 is made up of 16 amino acids.

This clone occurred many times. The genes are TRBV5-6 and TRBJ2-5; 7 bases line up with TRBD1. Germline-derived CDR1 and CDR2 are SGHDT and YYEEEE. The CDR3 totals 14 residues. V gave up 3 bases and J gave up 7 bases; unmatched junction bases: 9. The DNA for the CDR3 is TGTGCCAGCAGCTCTAGACAGGGTAGCGCGACCCAGTACTTC. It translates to CASSSRQGSATQYF.

The CDR3 DNA follows: TGTGCCAGCAGTTATTACTCAGGGGGCGGGAACACCGGGGAGCTGTTTTTT. This sequence encodes CASSYYSGGGNTGELFF. The V and J genes are TRBV2 and TRBJ2-2, with 8 bases identical to TRBD1. J lost 1 base, V lost 5 bases, and 9 bases had no gene match. This CDR3 contains 17 residues. Per the germline V gene, CDR1 is SNHLY and CDR2 is FYNNEI.

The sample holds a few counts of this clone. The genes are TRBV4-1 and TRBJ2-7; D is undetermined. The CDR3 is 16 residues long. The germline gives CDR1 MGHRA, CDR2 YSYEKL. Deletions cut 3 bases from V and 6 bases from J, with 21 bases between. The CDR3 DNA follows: TGCGCCAGCAGCCAGGGCAGACTCCTCGCTCCGGGCGAGCAGTACTTC. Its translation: CASSQGRLLAPGEQYF.

The CDR3 sequence is CASSPHLGTVPSGANVLTF. The CDR3 coding sequence is TGTGCCAGCAGCCCTCATTTGGGGACAGTACCTTCAGGGGCCAACGTCCTGACTTTC. The chain uses TRBV7-9 and TRBJ2-6; 7 positions agree with TRBD1. Per germline, CDR1 SEHNR and CDR2 FQNEAQ (reference sequence). This CDR3 has 19 residues. V shed 5 bases and J 4 bases; nucleotides not matched to a gene: 17.

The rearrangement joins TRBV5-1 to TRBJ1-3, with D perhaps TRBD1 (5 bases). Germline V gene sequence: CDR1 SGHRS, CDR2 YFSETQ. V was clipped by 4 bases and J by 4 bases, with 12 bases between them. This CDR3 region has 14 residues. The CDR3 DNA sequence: TGCGCCAGCAGCGGCCCCGGGGGAGGAAACACCATATATTTT. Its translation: CASSGPGGGNTIYF.

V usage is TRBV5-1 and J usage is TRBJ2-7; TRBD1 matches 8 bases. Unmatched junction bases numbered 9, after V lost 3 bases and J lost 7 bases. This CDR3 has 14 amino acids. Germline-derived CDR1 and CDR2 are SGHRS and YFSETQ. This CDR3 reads CASSSGGQGGEQYF. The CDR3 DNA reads TGCGCCAGCAGCTCTGGCGGACAGGGCGGGGAGCAGTACTTC.

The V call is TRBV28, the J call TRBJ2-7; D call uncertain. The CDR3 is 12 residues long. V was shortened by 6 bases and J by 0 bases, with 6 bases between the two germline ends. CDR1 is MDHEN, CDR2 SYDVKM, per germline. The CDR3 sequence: CASSRNSYEQYF. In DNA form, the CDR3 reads TGTGCCAGCAGCCGTAACTCCTACGAGCAGTACTTC. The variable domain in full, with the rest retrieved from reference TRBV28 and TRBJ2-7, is DVKVTQSSRYLVKRTGEKVFLECVQDMDHENMFWYRQDPGLGLRLIYFSYDVKMKEKGDIPEGYSVSREKKERFSLILESASTNQTSMYLCASSRNSYEQYFGPGTRLTVT.

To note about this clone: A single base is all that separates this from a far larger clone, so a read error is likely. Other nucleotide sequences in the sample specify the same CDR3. DNA for the CDR3: TGCGCCAGCAGCTTAACAGGGGACACTGAAGCTTTCTTT. As protein: CASSLTGDTEAFF. The chain recombines TRBV5-1 with TRBJ1-1, with 7 bases aligning to TRBD1. Unmatched junction bases numbered 1, after V lost 2 bases and J lost 3 bases. This CDR3 has 13 amino acids. Germline V gene data show CDR1 as SGHRS and CDR2 as YFSETQ.

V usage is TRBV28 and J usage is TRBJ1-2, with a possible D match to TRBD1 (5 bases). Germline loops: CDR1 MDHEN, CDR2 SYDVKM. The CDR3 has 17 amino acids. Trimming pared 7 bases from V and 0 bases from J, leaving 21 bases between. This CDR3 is CASTLQWGYGANYGYTF. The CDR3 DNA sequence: TGTGCCAGCACCCTCCAATGGGGGTATGGAGCTAACTATGGCTACACCTTC.

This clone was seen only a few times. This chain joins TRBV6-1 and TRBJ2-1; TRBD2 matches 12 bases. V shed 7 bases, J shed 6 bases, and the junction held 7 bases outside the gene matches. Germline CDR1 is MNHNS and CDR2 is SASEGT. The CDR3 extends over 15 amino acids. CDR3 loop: CASKNLAGGVNEQFF. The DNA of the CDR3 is TGTGCCAGCAAGAACCTAGCGGGAGGGGTCAATGAGCAGTTCTTC.

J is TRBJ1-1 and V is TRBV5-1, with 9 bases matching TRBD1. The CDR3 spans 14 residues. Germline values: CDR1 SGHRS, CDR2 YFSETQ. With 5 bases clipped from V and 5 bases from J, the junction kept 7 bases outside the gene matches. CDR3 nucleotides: TGCGCCAGCAGAACACAGGGGGCTGGGACTGAAGCTTTCTTT. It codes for CASRTQGAGTEAFF.

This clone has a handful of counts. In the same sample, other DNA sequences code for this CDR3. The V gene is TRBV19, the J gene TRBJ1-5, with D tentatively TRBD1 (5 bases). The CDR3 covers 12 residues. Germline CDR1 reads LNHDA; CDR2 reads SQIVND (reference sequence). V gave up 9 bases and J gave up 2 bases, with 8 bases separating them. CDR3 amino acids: CASRVGNQPQHF. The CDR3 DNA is TGTGCCAGCAGGGTTGGCAATCAGCCCCAGCATTTT.

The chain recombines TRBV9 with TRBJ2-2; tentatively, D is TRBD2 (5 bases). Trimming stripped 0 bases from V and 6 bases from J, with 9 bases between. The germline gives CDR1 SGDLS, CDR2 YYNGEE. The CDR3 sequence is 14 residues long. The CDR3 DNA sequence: TGTGCCAGCAGCGTAGGCCTAGCCCCCGGGGAGCTGTTTTTT. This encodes CASSVGLAPGELFF.

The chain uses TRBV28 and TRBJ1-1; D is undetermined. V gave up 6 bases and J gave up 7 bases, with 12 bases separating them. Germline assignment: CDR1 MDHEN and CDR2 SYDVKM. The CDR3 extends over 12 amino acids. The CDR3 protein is CASSLREFEAFF. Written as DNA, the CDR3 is TGTGCCAGCAGCTTAAGGGAGTTTGAAGCTTTCTTT.

CDR3 amino acids: CASSKWGESNQPQHF. CDR3 coding DNA: TGTGCCAGTAGTAAGTGGGGAGAGAGCAATCAGCCCCAGCATTTT. V usage is TRBV19 and J usage is TRBJ1-5; no clear D. This CDR3 comprises 15 residues. CDR1 and CDR2 (germline): LNHDA, SQIVND (reference sequence). Between the trimmed V and J ends, which lost 4 bases and 1 base, there was a span of 11 bases.